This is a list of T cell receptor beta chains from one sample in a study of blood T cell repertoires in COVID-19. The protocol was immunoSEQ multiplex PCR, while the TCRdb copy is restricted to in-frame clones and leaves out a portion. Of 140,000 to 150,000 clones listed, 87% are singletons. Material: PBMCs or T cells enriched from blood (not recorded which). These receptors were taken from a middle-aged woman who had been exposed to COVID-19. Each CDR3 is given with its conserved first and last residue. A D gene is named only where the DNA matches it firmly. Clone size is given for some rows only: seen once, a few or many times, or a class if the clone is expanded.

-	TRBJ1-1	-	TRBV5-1	CASSHLGGNTEAFF	TGCGCCAGCAGCCATTTGGGGGGGAACACTGAAGCTTTCTTT
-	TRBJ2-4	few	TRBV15	CATSRESSLAKNIQYF	TGTGCCACCAGCAGAGAGTCCAGTCTAGCCAAAAACATTCAGTACTTC
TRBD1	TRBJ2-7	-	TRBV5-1	CASNIGTATYEQYF	TGCGCCAGCAATATAGGGACAGCGACCTACGAGCAGTACTTC
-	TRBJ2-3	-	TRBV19	CASSISGQYTDTQYF	TGTGCCAGTAGTATAAGTGGGCAGTACACAGATACGCAGTATTTT
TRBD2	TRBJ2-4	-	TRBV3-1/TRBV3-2	CASSYRGAGGPAKNIQYF	TGTGCCAGCAGCTACAGAGGAGCGGGGGGGCCGGCCAAAAACATTCAGTACTTC
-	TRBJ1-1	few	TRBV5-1	CASVGGQRNTEAFF	TGCGCCAGCGTCGGGGGGCAAAGAAACACTGAAGCTTTCTTT
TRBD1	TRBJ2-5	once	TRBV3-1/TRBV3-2	CASPTGVLQTQYF	TGTGCCAGCCCGACAGGGGTTCTACAGACCCAGTACTTC
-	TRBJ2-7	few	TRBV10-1	CASRGHPVEQYF	TGCGCCAGCAGAGGACACCCAGTAGAGCAGTACTTC
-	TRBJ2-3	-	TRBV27	CASSLWASAPSTDTQYF	TGTGCCAGCAGTTTATGGGCTAGCGCACCTAGCACAGATACGCAGTATTTT
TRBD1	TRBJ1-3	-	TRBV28	CASSPFPRDRGPGNTIYF	TGTGCCAGCAGTCCTTTTCCCCGGGACAGGGGGCCTGGAAACACCATATATTTT
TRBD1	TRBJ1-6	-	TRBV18	CASSPKGTVENSPLHF	TGTGCCAGCTCACCGAAGGGGACAGTAGAAAATTCACCCCTCCACTTT
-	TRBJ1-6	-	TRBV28	CASSTNRQSLWSPLHF	TGTGCCAGCAGTACCAACCGACAGTCCCTATGGTCACCCCTCCACTTT
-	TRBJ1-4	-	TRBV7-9	CASSLSQGSNEKLFF	TGTGCCAGCAGCTTATCTCAGGGATCTAATGAAAAACTGTTTTTT
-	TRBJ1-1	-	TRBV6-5	CASSYAGLGGTEAFF	TGTGCCAGCAGTTACGCGGGTTTGGGGGGTACTGAAGCTTTCTTT
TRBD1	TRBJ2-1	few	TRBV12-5	CASGDNRGNEQFF	TGTGCTAGTGGGGACAACAGGGGCAATGAGCAGTTCTTC
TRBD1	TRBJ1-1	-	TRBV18	CASSLGTGGLTEAFF	TGTGCCAGCTCCCTGGGGACAGGGGGCCTCACTGAAGCTTTCTTT
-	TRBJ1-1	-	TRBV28	CASVGGLAFF	TGTGCCAGCGTCGGGGGTTTAGCTTTCTTT
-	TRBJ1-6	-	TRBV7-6	CASSPVDNSPLHF	TGTGCCAGCAGCCCGGTGGATAATTCACCCCTCCACTTT
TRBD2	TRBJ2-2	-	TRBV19	CASSIGLAGYTGELFF	TGTGCCAGTAGTATCGGGCTAGCGGGGTACACCGGGGAGCTGTTTTTT
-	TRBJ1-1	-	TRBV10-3	CAISESGDGGGNTEAFF	TGTGCCATCAGTGAGTCAGGAGACGGCGGGGGGAACACTGAAGCTTTCTTT
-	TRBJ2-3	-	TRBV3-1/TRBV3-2	CASSPTRGITDTQYF	TGTGCCAGCAGCCCGACGCGCGGGATCACAGATACGCAGTATTTT
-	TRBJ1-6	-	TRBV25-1	CASASKGRFNSPLHF	TGTGCCAGCGCATCTAAGGGGCGCTTCAATTCACCCCTCCACTTT
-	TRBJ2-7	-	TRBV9	CASSTAGQMGNEQYF	TGTGCCAGCAGCACCGCGGGACAGATGGGCAACGAGCAGTACTTC
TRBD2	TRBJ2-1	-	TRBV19	CASSGAPRLAGNHEQFF	TGTGCCAGTAGCGGAGCTCCGCGGCTAGCGGGAAACCATGAGCAGTTCTTC
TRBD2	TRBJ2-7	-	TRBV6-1	CASSEGPSGAYEQYF	TGTGCCAGCAGTGAAGGGCCTAGCGGGGCCTACGAGCAGTACTTC
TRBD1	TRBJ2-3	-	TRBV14	CASSQEWYSAGGIFTDTQYF	TGTGCCAGCAGCCAAGAATGGTATTCGGCAGGGGGTATTTTCACAGATACGCAGTATTTT